The present TCR beta chain was sequenced within a study of regulatory T cells in long-lasting Graves disease. Study summary: Antithyroid drug exposure in newly diagnosed Graves' patients had lasted under 3 months.

Study-level findings and limits: Thyroid tissue was not studied; only peripheral blood was. Favored gene segments in persistent disease were TRBV28, TRBJ1-2 and TRBJ2-5.

This clonotype was seen at least ten times. Its antigen is undetermined. Time point indicated: newly diagnosed GD, antithyroid drugs for less than 3 months. From RNA extracted from PBMCs, the TCR library was made. The authors diagnosed Graves' disease using American Thyroid Association guidelines. The CDR3 covers 14 residues. Germline assignment: CDR1 DFQATT and CDR2 SNEGSKA (reference sequence). Arm-PCR of CDR3 regions with iRepertoire HTBI primers generated TCR beta libraries. TCRdb re-called the multiplex PCR reads with MiXCR, one entry per CDR3 protein. The sample includes roughly 500,000 distinct CDR3 sequences, approximately 12% of them seen just once. These data were also reused for a study on T cells in Graves' hyperthyroidism and ophthalmopathy.

The J gene is TRBJ2-3, the V gene TRBV20-1; 7 bases match TRBD1. This TCR was sampled from a woman aged 25-40 years with Graves disease. This specimen was peripheral blood mononuclear cells (PBMCs), taken at new diagnosis, from a patient treated with antithyroid drugs. The CDR3, as DNA: TGCAGCAGAGATGACAGGGCCTTCACAGATACGCAGTATTTT. This codes for CSRDDRAFTDTQYF.